The entry below describes one TCR beta chain. No antigen is known for it. The sample comes from a study of lymphopenia after photon versus proton radiotherapy. Findings and caveats of the study: Better survival with proton therapy was suggested as possible, not demonstrated. Relative stability marked proton patients; photon patients lost diversity and naive cells.

Clones were sequenced by immunoSEQ multiplex PCR, and TCRdb holds only the in-frame ones, with some missing. The sample carries fewer than 3,000 clones, 94% recorded once. Here the sequenced sample was peripheral blood, taken from a patient treated with photon-based radiotherapy. The receptor comes from a woman between 65 and 79 years old with pancreatic cancer.

CDR3 sequence reads: CASSLAGHGQYF. The CDR3, as DNA: TGTGCCAGCAGCTTAGCGGGGCATGGGCAGTACTTC. V usage is TRBV11-1 and J usage is TRBJ2-7, with TRBD1 as a possible D gene (5 bases). Trimming took 0 bases from V and 9 from J, leaving 9 bases between them. The CDR3 has 12 residues. Per the germline V gene, CDR1 is SGHAT and CDR2 is FQDESV (reference sequence).